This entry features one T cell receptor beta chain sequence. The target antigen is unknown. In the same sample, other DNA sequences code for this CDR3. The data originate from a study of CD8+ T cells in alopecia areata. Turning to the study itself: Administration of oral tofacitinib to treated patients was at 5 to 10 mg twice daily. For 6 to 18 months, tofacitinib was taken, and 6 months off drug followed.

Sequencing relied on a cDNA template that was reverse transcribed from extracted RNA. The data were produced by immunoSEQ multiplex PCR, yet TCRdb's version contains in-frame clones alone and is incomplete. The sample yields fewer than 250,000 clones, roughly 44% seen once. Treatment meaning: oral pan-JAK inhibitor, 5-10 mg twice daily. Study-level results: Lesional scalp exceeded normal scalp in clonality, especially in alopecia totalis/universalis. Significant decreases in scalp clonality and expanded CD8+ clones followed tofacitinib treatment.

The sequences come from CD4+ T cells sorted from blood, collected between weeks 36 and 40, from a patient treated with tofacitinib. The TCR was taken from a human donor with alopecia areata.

CDR3 region: CASSFLNEQFF. In DNA, the CDR3 is TGTGCCAGCAGTTTTCTCAATGAGCAGTTCTTC. The chain carries TRBV6-5 and TRBJ2-1; D ambiguous. The CDR3 length is 11 residues. The V and J ends lost 4 bases and 6 bases respectively, with 4 bases between them. Germline V gene data show CDR1 as MNHEY and CDR2 as SVGAGI.